The clone carrying this T cell receptor beta chain was found once. Its antigen remains unknown. The source of the sample is a study of T cells in Graves' hyperthyroidism and ophthalmopathy. Study information: Peripheral blood was taken when the disease was first diagnosed, before any treatment began.

Reasons for excluding patients were uncontrolled infection, other autoimmune disease, pregnancy or lactation. Out of over 9 ml of fresh peripheral blood came the PBMCs. RNA transcripts provided the source from which TCR beta CDR3 regions were amplified. During a first-round RT-PCR of the TCR CDR3, the HTBI primer set was used. TCRdb reanalysed the multiplex PCR reads using MiXCR and keeps one entry per CDR3 protein. The sample shows 250,000 or so distinct CDR3 sequences, 16% of them seen only once. Regarding the study as a whole: Before onset, by a median of approximately 6.8 months, the model predicted ophthalmopathy.

This receptor was identified in a woman between 18 and 29 years old with Graves' ophthalmopathy. The material sequenced was blood.

CDR3 loop: CASSRVGLSYEQYF. The CDR3 nucleotides read TGTGCCAGTAGCCGGGTGGGTCTCTCCTACGAGCAGTACTTC. The chain couples TRBV19 to TRBJ2-7; D not resolved. Germline assignment: CDR1 LNHDA and CDR2 SQIVND (reference sequence). The V and J ends lost 6 bases and 0 bases respectively, with 12 bases between them. The CDR3 consists of 14 residues.